This T cell receptor (beta chain) was found in a study of control samples from healthy donors and cancer patients (dated by TCRdb to about 2020). The junction carries 13 bases between V and J, which are trimmed by 3 bases and 1 base respectively. Reading from cysteine to phenylalanine, the CDR3 counts 15 amino acids. Here the CDR3 DNA is all that survives: 45 bases in frame from base 1. CDR1 and CDR2, looked up from the germline V gene (reference sequence), are LGHDT and YNNKEL. The library was generated by the immunoSEQ multiplex PCR assay. TCRdb stores this immuneACCESS table with in-frame sequences only. Part of the clones is absent; in the studies checked, under half of the shortfall reflects unresolved V genes, and no reason is known for the rest. The sample table contains roughly 400,000 clones; only one count was recorded for roughly 90% of them. Together, the top ten hold around 6.5% of the sample.

Note on this clone: Which antigen it targets is not known. Per-base quality was not reported, and no clone a single base away is much larger than it.

Sequenced input: PBMCs. This clonotype was obtained from a man in his forties with head and neck cancer. The V and J genes are TRBV3-1 (or the pseudogene TRBV3-2) and TRBJ2-7, with TRBD1 as a weak D call on 5 bases. The DNA reads TGTGCCAGCAGCCAGGCCTTCAGGGCTTCCTACGAGCAGTACTTC. Translated, this is CASSQAFRASYEQYF.